This section outlines one T cell receptor (beta chain) sequence together with its context. Its specificity is not known. The data belong to a study of glioma-infiltrating T cells. On the study more broadly: Sequencing aimed for about 4- to 11-fold coverage of about a million peripheral T cells.

CDR3 length: 14 residues. V was pared by 1 base and J by 4 bases, with 10 bases between. The germline V gene has CDR1 SGHTA and CDR2 FQGNSA. Amplification of TCR alpha and beta CDR3 regions from RNA used iRepertoire nested multiplex PCR. TCRdb re-called the multiplex PCR reads with MiXCR, one entry per CDR3 protein. The repertoire holds around 350,000 distinct CDR3 sequences, with around 38% as singletons. Regarding the study as a whole: Non-neoplastic patients had below-expected tissue-blood divergence, while all gliomas exceeded expectation.

The chain is built from TRBV7-2 and TRBJ1-2, with a possible D match to TRBD1 (5 bases). The sample taken for sequencing was glioma tissue, nonneoplastic brain tissue, or PBMCs (not recorded which). This receptor was obtained from a human donor with low-grade glioma or glioblastoma, undergoing nonglioma brain surgery, or in good health (not recorded which). The CDR3 is CASSLEGQGYGYTF. The CDR3 bases are TGTGCCAGCAGCTTAGAGGGGCAGGGCTATGGCTACACCTTC. Full variable domain (missing parts from reference TRBV7-2 and TRBJ1-2): GAGVSQSPSNKVTEKGKDVELRCDPISGHTALYWYRQSLGQGLEFLIYFQGNSAPDKSGLPSDRFSAERTGGSVSTLTIQRTQQEDSAVYLCASSLEGQGYGYTFGSGTRLTVV.